This T cell receptor beta chain originates from a study of control samples from healthy donors and cancer patients. TCRdb's table, derived via immunoSEQ multiplex PCR, lists solely in-frame clones and lacks some. The sample lists about 80,000 clones, roughly 90% occurring once. V was clipped by 4 bases and J by 11 bases, with 14 bases between them. In germline, CDR1 is SQVTM, CDR2 ANQGSEA. The CDR3 is 11 amino acids. The chain combines TRBV29-1 with TRBJ1-1, with a tentative D call TRBD1 (5 bases). The sequencing input was blood. The source of this sequence is a man aged 45 to 65 in good health. CDR3 nucleotide sequence: TGCAGCGTTGTCTTAGGTGAGGGGGCTTTCTTT. Protein: CSVVLGEGAFF.